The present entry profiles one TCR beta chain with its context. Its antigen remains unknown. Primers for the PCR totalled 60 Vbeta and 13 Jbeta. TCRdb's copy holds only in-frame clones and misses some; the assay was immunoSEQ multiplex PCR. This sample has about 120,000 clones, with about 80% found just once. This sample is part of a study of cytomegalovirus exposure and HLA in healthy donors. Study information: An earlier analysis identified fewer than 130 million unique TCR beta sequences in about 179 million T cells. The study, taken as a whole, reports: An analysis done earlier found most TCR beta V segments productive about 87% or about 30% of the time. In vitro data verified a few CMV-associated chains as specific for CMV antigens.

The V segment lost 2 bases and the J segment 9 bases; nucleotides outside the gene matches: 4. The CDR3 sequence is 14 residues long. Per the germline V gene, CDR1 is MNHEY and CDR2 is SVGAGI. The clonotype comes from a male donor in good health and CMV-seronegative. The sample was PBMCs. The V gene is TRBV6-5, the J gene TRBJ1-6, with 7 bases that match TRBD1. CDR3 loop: CASSYNRGVSPLHF. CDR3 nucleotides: TGTGCCAGCAGTTACAACAGGGGAGTTTCACCCCTCCACTTT.